A selection of T cell receptor beta chains follows, all from one sample in a study of T cell responses to AZD1222 COVID-19 vaccine. Data came from immunoSEQ multiplex PCR; TCRdb stores just in-frame clones and leaves some out. The sample yields roughly 160,000 clones, about 92% seen once. Specimen: peripheral blood, collected 28 days after the second AZD1222 dose. The source is an adult who received the AZD1222 COVID-19 vaccine. CDR3s include the opening cysteine and the closing phenylalanine or tryptophan.

v_call	cdr3_length	j_call	cdr3_aa
TRBV10-3	14	TRBJ2-1	CAIQGTGAFHEQFF
TRBV2	12	TRBJ2-1	CASLGTDNEQFF
TRBV6-5	16	TRBJ1-2	CASSYPEGSDRDGYTF
TRBV4-2	14	TRBJ2-4	CASGTQGEANIQYF
TRBV6-1	11	TRBJ2-7	CASSEPYEQYF
TRBV19	11	TRBJ1-5	CASSSDQPQHF
TRBV30	15	TRBJ1-2	CAWSRLTGSNFGYTF
TRBV18	12	TRBJ2-3	CASSPNTDTQYF
TRBV30	12	TRBJ1-2	CAWSVGRVGYTF
TRBV27	17	TRBJ1-6	CASRPTGGGSYNSPLHF
TRBV12-3/TRBV12-4	13	TRBJ1-2	CASRLGTLGPYTF
TRBV19	14	TRBJ2-1	CASSIGARYNEQFF
TRBV7-2	13	TRBJ2-2	CASSLAYTGELFF
TRBV7-9	15	TRBJ1-3	CASSRDYPSGNTIYF
TRBV6-6	13	TRBJ1-2	CASSPTREAGYTF
TRBV10-3	15	TRBJ2-3	CAISAAPTSLDTQYF
TRBV27	13	TRBJ1-1	CASGAGMNTEAFF
TRBV7-7	15	TRBJ2-1	CASSLAPHRDNEQFF
TRBV5-8	14	TRBJ2-1	CASCRDRRADEQFF
TRBV12-3/TRBV12-4	12	TRBJ1-1	CASSLLSREAFF
TRBV29-1	14	TRBJ2-7	CSVDGVAGLYEQYF
TRBV23-1	18	TRBJ2-1	CASSQCGSGSTSYNEQFF
TRBV12-5	14	TRBJ2-5	CASGPGQGRETQYF
TRBV9	15	TRBJ2-1	CASSVASLGHNEQFF
TRBV18	13	TRBJ2-5	CASSRQGGATQYF
TRBV30	14	TRBJ1-2	CAWSGVGSRYGYTF
TRBV7-9	18	TRBJ2-3	CASSPAGTSGRGTDTQYF
TRBV18	15	TRBJ2-1	CASSVGTGDYNEQFF
TRBV13	18	TRBJ2-2	CASSLGLAGGPYTGELFF
TRBV5-4	14	TRBJ1-1	CASSLHRENTEAFF
TRBV9	17	TRBJ1-3	CASSVDPGSFSGNTIYF
TRBV4-2	16	TRBJ1-4	CASSQDSGQGWEKLFF
TRBV10-3	16	TRBJ2-3	CAISESWGYATDTQYF
TRBV21-1	18	TRBJ2-6	CASSKWEGTGSGANVLTF
TRBV12-3/TRBV12-4	13	TRBJ1-5	CASSPDPIWPQHF
TRBV5-4	15	TRBJ1-3	CASSFHTGSGNTIYF
TRBV5-1	15	TRBJ1-5	CASSLTPGSNQPQHF
TRBV6-2/TRBV6-3	15	TRBJ1-2	CASSYPVQSNYGYTF
TRBV28	13	TRBJ2-1	CASSSGGGHEQFF
TRBV10-2	14	TRBJ2-7	CASSPTDRDYEQYF
TRBV29-1	11	TRBJ1-1	CSVIRNTEAFF
TRBV28	15	TRBJ1-4	CASSLPGQGGRELFF
TRBV3-1/TRBV3-2	17	TRBJ2-5	CASSQDRWGGIRETQYF
TRBV5-1	17	TRBJ2-3	CASSLGSGTGVPDTQYF
TRBV18	16	TRBJ2-5	CASSQSRGRSQETQYF
TRBV11-2	15	TRBJ2-7	CASQRAGQSVREQYF
TRBV3-1/TRBV3-2	14	TRBJ1-1	CASTILSGNTEAFF
TRBV10-3	12	TRBJ1-5	CAISEGDQPQHF
TRBV4-1	16	TRBJ2-7	CASRRVGGDKTYEQYF
TRBV28	14	TRBJ1-2	CASSSSDVNYGYTF
TRBV6-5	13	TRBJ1-2	CASTLSGSGGYTF
TRBV12-3/TRBV12-4	13	TRBJ1-5	CASSFRGLQPQHF
TRBV12-3/TRBV12-4	12	TRBJ1-2	CASSQQGYGYTF
TRBV13	12	TRBJ1-1	CASTKAGFRAFF
TRBV7-2	14	TRBJ2-2	CASSFATNTGELFF
TRBV18	13	TRBJ1-1	CASSPTVNTEAFF
TRBV7-9	14	TRBJ1-1	CASSPGRLNTEAFF